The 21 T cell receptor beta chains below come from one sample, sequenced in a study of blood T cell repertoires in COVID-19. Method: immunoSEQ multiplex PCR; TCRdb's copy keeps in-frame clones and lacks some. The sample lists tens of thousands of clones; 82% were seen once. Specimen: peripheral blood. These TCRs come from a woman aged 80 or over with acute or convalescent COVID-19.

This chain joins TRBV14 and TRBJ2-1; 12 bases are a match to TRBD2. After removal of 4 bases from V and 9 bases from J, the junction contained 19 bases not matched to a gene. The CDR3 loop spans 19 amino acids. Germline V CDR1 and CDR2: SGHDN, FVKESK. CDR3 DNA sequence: TGTGCCAGCAGCCGAGAGACTAGCGGGAGTTCTCTTATCCACGGTGAGCAGTTCTTC. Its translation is CASSRETSGSSLIHGEQFF.

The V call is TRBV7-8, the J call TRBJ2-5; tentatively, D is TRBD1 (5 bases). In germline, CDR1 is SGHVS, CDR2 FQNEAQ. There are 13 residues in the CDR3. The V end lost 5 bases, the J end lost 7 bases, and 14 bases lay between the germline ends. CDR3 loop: CASSPNSGRTQYF. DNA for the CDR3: TGTGCCAGCAGCCCCAACTCAGGGCGGACCCAGTACTTC. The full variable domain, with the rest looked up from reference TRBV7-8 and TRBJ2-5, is GAGVSQSPRYKVAKRGQDVALRCDPISGHVSLFWYQQALGQGPEFLTYFQNEAQLDKSGLPSDRFFAERPEGSVSTLKIQRTQQEDSAVYLCASSPNSGRTQYFGPGTRLLVL.

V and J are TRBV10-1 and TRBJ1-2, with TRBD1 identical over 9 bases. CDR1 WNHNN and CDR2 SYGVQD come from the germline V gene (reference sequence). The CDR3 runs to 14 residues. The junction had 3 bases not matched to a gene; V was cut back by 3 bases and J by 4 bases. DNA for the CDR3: TGCGCCAGCAGTGAAACGGGACAGGGCTATGGCTACACCTTC. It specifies CASSETGQGYGYTF.

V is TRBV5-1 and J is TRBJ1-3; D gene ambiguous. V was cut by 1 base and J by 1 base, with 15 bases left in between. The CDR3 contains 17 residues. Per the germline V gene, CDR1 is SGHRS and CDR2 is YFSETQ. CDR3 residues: CASSLNNGLVSGNTIYF. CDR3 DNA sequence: TGCGCCAGCAGCTTGAATAATGGCCTTGTGTCTGGAAACACCATATATTTT.

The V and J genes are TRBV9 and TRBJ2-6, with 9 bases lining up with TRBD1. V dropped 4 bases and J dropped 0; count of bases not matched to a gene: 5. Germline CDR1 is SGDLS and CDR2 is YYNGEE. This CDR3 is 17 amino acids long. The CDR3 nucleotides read TGTGCCAGCAGCCCTGGGACAGGGCGCTCTGGGGCCAACGTCCTGACTTTC. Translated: CASSPGTGRSGANVLTF.

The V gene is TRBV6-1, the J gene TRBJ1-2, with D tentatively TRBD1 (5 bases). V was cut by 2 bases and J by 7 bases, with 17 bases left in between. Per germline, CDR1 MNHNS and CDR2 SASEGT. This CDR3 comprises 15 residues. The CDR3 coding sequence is TGTGCCAGCAGTGAACGGACATCCGGGTCTGGTGGCTACACCTTC. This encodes CASSERTSGSGGYTF.

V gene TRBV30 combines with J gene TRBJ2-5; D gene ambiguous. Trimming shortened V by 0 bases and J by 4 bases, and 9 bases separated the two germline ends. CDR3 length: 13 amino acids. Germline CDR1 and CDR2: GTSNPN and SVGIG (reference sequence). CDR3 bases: TGTGCCTGGAGTGTAAGAGGTAGAGAGACCCAGTACTTC. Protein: CAWSVRGRETQYF. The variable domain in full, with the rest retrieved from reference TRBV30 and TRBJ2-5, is SQTIHQWPATLVQPVGSPLSLECTVEGTSNPNLYWYRQAAGRGLQLLFYSVGIGQISSEVPQNLSASRPQDRQFILSSKKLLLSDSGFYLCAWSVRGRETQYFGPGTRLLVL.

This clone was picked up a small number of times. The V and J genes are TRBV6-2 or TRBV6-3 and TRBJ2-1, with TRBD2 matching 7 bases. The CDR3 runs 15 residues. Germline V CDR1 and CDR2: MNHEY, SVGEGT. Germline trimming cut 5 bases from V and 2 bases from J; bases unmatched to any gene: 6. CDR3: CASSPGLPPYNEQFF. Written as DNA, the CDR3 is TGTGCCAGCAGTCCGGGACTACCCCCCTACAATGAGCAGTTCTTC.

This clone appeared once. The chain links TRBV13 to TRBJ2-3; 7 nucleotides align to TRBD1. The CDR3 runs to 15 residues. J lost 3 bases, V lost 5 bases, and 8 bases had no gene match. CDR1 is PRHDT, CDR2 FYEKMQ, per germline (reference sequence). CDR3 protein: CASSPRQGGTDTQYF. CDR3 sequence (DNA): TGTGCCAGCAGCCCGCGACAGGGTGGGACAGATACGCAGTATTTT.

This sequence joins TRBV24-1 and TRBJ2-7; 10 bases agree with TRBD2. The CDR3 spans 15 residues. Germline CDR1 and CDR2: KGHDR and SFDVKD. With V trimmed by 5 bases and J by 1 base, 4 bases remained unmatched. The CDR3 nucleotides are TGTGCCACCAGTGTAGGACTAGCGGCTTCCTACGAGCAGTACTTC. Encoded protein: CATSVGLAASYEQYF.

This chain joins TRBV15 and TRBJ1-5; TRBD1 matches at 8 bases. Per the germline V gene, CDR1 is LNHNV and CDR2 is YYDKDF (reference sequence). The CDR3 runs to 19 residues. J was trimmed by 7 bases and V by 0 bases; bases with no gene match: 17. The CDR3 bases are TGTGCCACCAGCAGAGAGGGTGGATATTGGGACAGGCAGGTCCAGCCCCAGCATTTT. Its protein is CATSREGGYWDRQVQPQHF.

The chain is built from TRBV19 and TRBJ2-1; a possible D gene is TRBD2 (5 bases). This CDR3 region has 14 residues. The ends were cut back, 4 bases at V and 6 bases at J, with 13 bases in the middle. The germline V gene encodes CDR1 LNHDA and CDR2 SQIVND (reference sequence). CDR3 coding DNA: TGTGCCAGTAGTAGAACTGCGGGCGGCAATGAGCAGTTCTTC. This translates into CASSRTAGGNEQFF.

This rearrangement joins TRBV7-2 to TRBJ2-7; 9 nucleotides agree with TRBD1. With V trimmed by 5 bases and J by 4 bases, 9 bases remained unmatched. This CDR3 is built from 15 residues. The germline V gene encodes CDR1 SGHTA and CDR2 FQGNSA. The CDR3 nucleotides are TGTGCCAGCAGCGGAAGTCCCGGGACAGGGTACGAGCAGTACTTC. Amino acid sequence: CASSGSPGTGYEQYF.

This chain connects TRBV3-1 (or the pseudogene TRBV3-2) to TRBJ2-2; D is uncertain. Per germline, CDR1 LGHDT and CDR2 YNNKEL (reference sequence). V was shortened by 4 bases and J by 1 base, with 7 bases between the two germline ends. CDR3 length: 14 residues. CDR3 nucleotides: TGTGCCAGCAGCCCGCTCAGGAACACCGGGGAGCTGTTTTTT. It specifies CASSPLRNTGELFF.

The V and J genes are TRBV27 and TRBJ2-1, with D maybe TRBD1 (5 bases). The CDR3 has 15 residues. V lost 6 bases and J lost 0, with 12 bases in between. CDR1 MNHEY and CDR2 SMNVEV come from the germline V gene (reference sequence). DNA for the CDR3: TGTGCCAGCAGGCAGGGTCAGGGCTCCTACAATGAGCAGTTCTTC. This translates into CASRQGQGSYNEQFF.

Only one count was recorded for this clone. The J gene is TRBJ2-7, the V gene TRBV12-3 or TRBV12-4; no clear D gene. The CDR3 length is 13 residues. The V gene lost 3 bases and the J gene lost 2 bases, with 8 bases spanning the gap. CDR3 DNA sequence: TGTGCCAGCAGTTTCAGACTTACCTACGAGCAGTACTTC. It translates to CASSFRLTYEQYF.

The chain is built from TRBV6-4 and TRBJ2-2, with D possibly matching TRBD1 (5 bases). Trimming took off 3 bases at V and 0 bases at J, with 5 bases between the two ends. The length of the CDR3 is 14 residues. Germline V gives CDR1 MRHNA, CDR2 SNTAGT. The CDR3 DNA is TGTGCCAGCAGTGAAGGGGCGAACACCGGGGAGCTGTTTTTT. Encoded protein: CASSEGANTGELFF.

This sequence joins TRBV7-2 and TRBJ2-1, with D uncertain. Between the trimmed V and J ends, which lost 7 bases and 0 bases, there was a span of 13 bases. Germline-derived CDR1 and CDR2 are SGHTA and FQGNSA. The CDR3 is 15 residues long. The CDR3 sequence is CASITHGGSYNEQFF. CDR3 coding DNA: TGTGCCAGCATTACACACGGCGGCTCCTACAATGAGCAGTTCTTC.

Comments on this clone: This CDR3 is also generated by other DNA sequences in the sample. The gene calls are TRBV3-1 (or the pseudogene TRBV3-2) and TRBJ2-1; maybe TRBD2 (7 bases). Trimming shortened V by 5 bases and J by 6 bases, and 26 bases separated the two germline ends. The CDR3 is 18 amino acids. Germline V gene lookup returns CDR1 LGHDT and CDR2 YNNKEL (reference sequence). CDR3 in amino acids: CASSGIYRGGGRSNEQFF. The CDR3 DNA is TGTGCCAGCAGCGGGATATATAGGGGGGGAGGGCGATCCAATGAGCAGTTCTTC.

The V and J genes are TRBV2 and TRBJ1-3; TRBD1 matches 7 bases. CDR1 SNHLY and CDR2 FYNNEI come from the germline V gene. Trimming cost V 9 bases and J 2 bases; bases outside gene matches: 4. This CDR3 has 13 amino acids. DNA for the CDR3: TGTGCCAGTCAGGGGGTCCCTGGAAACACCATATATTTT. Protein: CASQGVPGNTIYF.

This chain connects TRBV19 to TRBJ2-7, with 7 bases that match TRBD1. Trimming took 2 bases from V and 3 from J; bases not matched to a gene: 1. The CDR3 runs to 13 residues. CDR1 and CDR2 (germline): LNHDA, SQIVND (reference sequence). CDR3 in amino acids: CASSITGVYEQYF. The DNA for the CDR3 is TGTGCCAGTAGTATAACAGGGGTCTACGAGCAGTACTTC.